Listed below are T cell receptor beta chains from one sample, sequenced in a study of spatial heterogeneity in lung cancer. From the 5' RACE reads, TCRdb called clonotypes with MiXCR, one entry per CDR3 protein. Of 25,000 or so distinct CDR3 sequences listed, 5% to 6.5% are singletons. The sequencing here drew on PBMCs, taken at follow-up. Source of these receptors: a male donor with early-stage non-small cell lung cancer. CDR3s include the opening cysteine and the closing phenylalanine or tryptophan. Fields, in order: J gene, D gene, clone size, V gene, CDR3 DNA, CDR3 protein. D genes are given only for firm matches. Size values are once, few and many counts, or a class for expanded clones, and some rows have none.

TRBJ2-1,TRBD2,NA,TRBV24-1,TGTGCCACCAGTTTGGGAAGCGGGAGGGGTGAGCAGTTCTTC,CATSLGSGRGEQFF
TRBJ2-3,NA,many,TRBV7-2,TGTGCCAGCAGCCAGACCACTAATCATAAGCAGTATTTT,CASSQTTNHKQYF
TRBJ2-3,TRBD2,medium-sized,TRBV30,TGTGCCTGGACGGCAGGGTCTAGCGGGAATGTGCAGTATTTT,CAWTAGSSGNVQYF
TRBJ1-4,TRBD1,many,TRBV4-3,TGCGCCAGCAGCCAAGTGATCCGGGACAGGGTACCTGAAGAGGAAAAACTGTTTTTT,CASSQVIRDRVPEEEKLFF
TRBJ2-7,TRBD1,few,TRBV10-3,TGTGCCATCAGCTTAGGGACAGGGTCGGCCGAGCAGTACTTC,CAISLGTGSAEQYF
TRBJ1-2,NA,many,TRBV2,TGTGCCAGCAGTTCTTCTAACTATGGCTACACCTTC,CASSSSNYGYTF
TRBJ1-4,TRBD1,few,TRBV2,TGTGCCAGCAGTGGACCCCCGGGACAGGGGACTGCTAATGAAAAACTGTTTTTT,CASSGPPGQGTANEKLFF
TRBJ2-5,TRBD2,NA,TRBV7-3,TGTGCCAGCAGCCCCGGACTAGCGGGGGGACAAGAGACCCAGTACTTC,CASSPGLAGGQETQYF
TRBJ1-3,TRBD1,NA,TRBV20-1,TGCAGTGCTAGAGCCCCCGGGACAGGGGGTCGGGACACCATATATTTT,CSARAPGTGGRDTIYF
TRBJ1-1,NA,many,TRBV12-3/TRBV12-4,TGTGCCAGCAGTCGGCGCCCAGACACTGAAGCTTTCTTT,CASSRRPDTEAFF
TRBJ2-5,NA,few,TRBV4-2,TGTGCCAGCAGCCAAGGGCTGACCCAGTACTTC,CASSQGLTQYF
TRBJ2-7,TRBD2,NA,TRBV18,TGTGCCAGCTCACCAACTAGCGGGGAGTACGAGCAGTACTTC,CASSPTSGEYEQYF
TRBJ1-2,TRBD1,many,TRBV6-6,TGTGCCAGCAGTTACTCGGGACAGGGAAACTATGGCTACACCTTC,CASSYSGQGNYGYTF
TRBJ1-4,NA,few,TRBV11-3,TGTGCCAGCAGCTTAGAGGGGGGGCTGGCTAATGAAAAACTGTTTTTT,CASSLEGGLANEKLFF
TRBJ2-1,TRBD2,many,TRBV4-3,TGCGCCAGCAGCCAAGTGATCCCTACTAGCGGGGGGGCTAATGAGCAGTTCTTC,CASSQVIPTSGGANEQFF
TRBJ2-6,NA,many,TRBV7-9,TGTGCCAGCAGACCGCAGGGTACTGGGGCCAACGTCCTGACTTTC,CASRPQGTGANVLTF
TRBJ2-4,NA,NA,TRBV7-2,TGTGCCAGCAGCTTAGTGGGGAATACGGCCAAAAACATTCAGTACTTC,CASSLVGNTAKNIQYF
TRBJ1-1,TRBD1,NA,TRBV3-1,TGTGCCAGCAGCCAACACTCGACAGGGGCGTCCACTGAAGCTTTCTTT,CASSQHSTGASTEAFF
TRBJ2-1,NA,NA,TRBV6-1,TGTGCCATCAGGTCAGGGCACAATGAGCAGTTCTTC,CAIRSGHNEQFF
TRBJ2-1,TRBD1,many,TRBV11-1,TGTGCCAGCAGCATCGGGACAGGGCTTAGGGATGAGCAGTTCTTC,CASSIGTGLRDEQFF
TRBJ2-1,NA,many,TRBV18,TGTGCCAGCTCACCTGGGGAAGGGTCCTACAATGAGCAGTTCTTC,CASSPGEGSYNEQFF
TRBJ1-1,NA,many,TRBV6-5,TGTGCCAGCAGTTACCAGGAGGGCACTGAAGCTTTCTTT,CASSYQEGTEAFF
TRBJ1-5,NA,many,TRBV9,TGTGCCAGCAGCGTGCAGGGAGGGCAGCCCCAGCATTTT,CASSVQGGQPQHF
TRBJ2-3,TRBD2,many,TRBV20-1,TGCAGTGCTTCCGGGACTAGCGGAATTAAAGGCACAGATACGCAGTATTTT,CSASGTSGIKGTDTQYF
TRBJ1-6,NA,NA,TRBV5-1,TGCGCCAGCAGCTCTCAACAGGGTACAAATTCACCCCTCCACTTT,CASSSQQGTNSPLHF
TRBJ2-7,NA,many,TRBV9,TGTGCCAGCAGCGCAGATATTCTGGGGAAAACCTACGAGCAGTACTTC,CASSADILGKTYEQYF
TRBJ1-6,NA,few,TRBV6-5,TGTGCCAGCAGTTACTCAGGACCGCTCCCAAATTCACCCCTCCACTTT,CASSYSGPLPNSPLHF
TRBJ1-2,NA,many,TRBV29-1,TGCAGCGTTGATCTGGTACAGGGATGGGGCTACACCTTC,CSVDLVQGWGYTF
TRBJ1-3,NA,many,TRBV7-2,TGTGCCAGCACCCCAGGGTTCTCTGGAAACACCATATATTTT,CASTPGFSGNTIYF
TRBJ2-7,NA,many,TRBV6-2/TRBV6-3,TGTGCCAGCACTCCGATTACCACCAGGGGAGTCCACGAGCAGTACTTC,CASTPITTRGVHEQYF
TRBJ1-1,TRBD1,many,TRBV9,TGTGCCAGCAGCGTAGCCGGGACAGGGGGCTCGGACACTGAAGCTTTCTTT,CASSVAGTGGSDTEAFF
TRBJ2-2,NA,NA,TRBV7-2,TGTGCCAGCAGCTTACTTCCGACAGCGAACACCGGGGAGCTGTTTTTT,CASSLLPTANTGELFF
TRBJ2-5,NA,many,TRBV7-3,TGTGCCAGCAGCCGACGGTCCACTACGGGCGAGACCCAGTACTTC,CASSRRSTTGETQYF
TRBJ2-1,TRBD2,many,TRBV4-2,TGTGCCAGCAGCCCCGGGACTAGCGGGAGTCTCTCCCGTGAGCAGTTCTTC,CASSPGTSGSLSREQFF
TRBJ2-7,TRBD1,NA,TRBV5-4,TGTGCCAGCAGGAGACAGGGGGGGAGTACCTACGAGCAGTACTTC,CASRRQGGSTYEQYF
TRBJ2-3,NA,medium-sized,TRBV10-3,TGTGCCATCAGTGAGTCCGAGGGCTCAGATACGCAGTATTTT,CAISESEGSDTQYF
TRBJ2-3,NA,many,TRBV5-1,TGCGCCAGCATACTCCAGCCTAGCACAGATACGCAGTATTTT,CASILQPSTDTQYF
TRBJ2-3,NA,NA,TRBV12-3/TRBV12-4,TGTGCCAGCAGAACGGGACCGAATACGCAGTATTTT,CASRTGPNTQYF
TRBJ2-6,NA,many,TRBV19,TGTGCCAGTGTCGCGCGTTCTGGGGCCAACGTCCTGACTTTC,CASVARSGANVLTF
TRBJ2-2,NA,many,TRBV7-6,TGTGCCAGCAGCAACCAGGGAGTCGCCCCGGGGGAGCTGTTTTTT,CASSNQGVAPGELFF
TRBJ2-5,NA,many,TRBV6-2/TRBV6-3,TGTGCCAGCAGTTACGAAGGGATGGGGACTCCCCAAGAGACCCAGTACTTC,CASSYEGMGTPQETQYF
TRBJ1-6,NA,many,TRBV9,TGTGCCAGCTGTAATGACATTCCGGAATGTCATTCACCCCTCCACTTT,CASCNDIPECHSPLHF
TRBJ2-1,TRBD2,NA,TRBV19,TGTGCCAGTAGTATTTCGGGGGGGCAGCAGTTCTTC,CASSISGGQQFF
TRBJ1-5,TRBD1,NA,TRBV6-6,TGTGCCAGTACAGGGGGCTACGATCAGCCCCAGCATTTT,CASTGGYDQPQHF
TRBJ1-2,TRBD1,few,TRBV7-2,TGTGCCAGCAGCTTAGTAGGGACAGGGAGCGATGGCTACACCTTC,CASSLVGTGSDGYTF
TRBJ1-1,NA,many,TRBV27,TGTGCCAGCGCCTTGTCCCGAGTGAACACTGAAGCTTTCTTT,CASALSRVNTEAFF
TRBJ2-2,NA,medium-sized,TRBV25-1,TGTGCCAGCAGTGCCGCAGGGGACACCGGGGAGCTGTTTTTT,CASSAAGDTGELFF
TRBJ2-2,TRBD1,few,TRBV20-1,TGCAGTGCTAGGACCGGGACAGGGGTGACCGGGGAGCTGTTTTTT,CSARTGTGVTGELFF
TRBJ1-1,NA,many,TRBV27,TGTGCCAGCAGTGGGGGAGGGCGGGAGTCACGAGCTTTCTTT,CASSGGGRESRAFF
TRBJ2-2,NA,NA,TRBV20-1,TGCAGTGCCCGGAAAGAGAACACCGGGGAGCTGTTTTTT,CSARKENTGELFF
TRBJ1-2,TRBD1,NA,TRBV4-1,TGCGCCAGCAGCCAAGTGGGACAGACCGACCCTAACTATGGCTACACCTTC,CASSQVGQTDPNYGYTF
TRBJ1-4,NA,many,TRBV20-1,TGCAGTGCTAGAGATCTTGGCGCGGAGCCATTGTTTTTT,CSARDLGAEPLFF
TRBJ2-1,NA,many,TRBV7-3,TGTGCCAGCAGCCCAGACTTATCCTCCTACAATGAGCAGTTCTTC,CASSPDLSSYNEQFF
TRBJ2-3,TRBD2,many,TRBV2,TGTGCCAGCAGTGAAGGAGAGGTAGCGGGAGCCCTCGGAGATACGCAGTATTTT,CASSEGEVAGALGDTQYF
TRBJ2-3,NA,few,TRBV2,TGTGCCAGCAGTGAAGCGGGGTTCCAGGGGCCTTTAGATACGCAGTATTTT,CASSEAGFQGPLDTQYF
TRBJ2-1,TRBD2,many,TRBV7-3,TGTGCCAGCAGCCCGGGACTAGCGGGAGCCCGCTCCTACAATGAGCAGTTCTTC,CASSPGLAGARSYNEQFF